Included here is one T cell receptor beta chain sequence, with context. The sample comes from a study of blood T cells in healthy people across ages. The authors ran a second PCR of 7 to 11 cycles using a sample-barcoded 5' primer and a J-beta primer mix. TCRdb analysed the 5' RACE reads with MiXCR anew, one entry per CDR3 protein. There are roughly 1,100,000 distinct CDR3 sequences in the sample; around 25% occur only once, and about 0.72% lies in the top ten. J lost 8 bases, V lost 6 bases, and 11 bases had no gene match. The CDR3 sequence is 14 residues long. The same sample was also used in a study of T cells of mothers and their children.

The sequenced sample consisted of blood. The J gene is TRBJ1-2, the V gene TRBV12-3 or TRBV12-4; 8 bases are a match to TRBD1. The receptor was derived from a girl aged 2-15 years in good health. The DNA for the CDR3 is TGTGCCAGCAGCCAAGACAGGGGCAAGCGGGGCTACACCTTC. This codes for CASSQDRGKRGYTF.